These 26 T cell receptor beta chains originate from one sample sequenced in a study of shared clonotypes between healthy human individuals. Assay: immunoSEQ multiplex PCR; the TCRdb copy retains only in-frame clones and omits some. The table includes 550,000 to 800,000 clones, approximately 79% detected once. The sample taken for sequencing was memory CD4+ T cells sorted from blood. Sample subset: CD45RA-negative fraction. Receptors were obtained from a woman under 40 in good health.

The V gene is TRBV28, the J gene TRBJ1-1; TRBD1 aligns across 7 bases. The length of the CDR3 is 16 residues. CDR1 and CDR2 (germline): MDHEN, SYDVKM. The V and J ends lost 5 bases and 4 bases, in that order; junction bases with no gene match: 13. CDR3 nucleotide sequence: TGTGCCAGCAGTCCTTCAGGCAGGGGGTCGGGCACTGAAGCTTTCTTT. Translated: CASSPSGRGSGTEAFF.

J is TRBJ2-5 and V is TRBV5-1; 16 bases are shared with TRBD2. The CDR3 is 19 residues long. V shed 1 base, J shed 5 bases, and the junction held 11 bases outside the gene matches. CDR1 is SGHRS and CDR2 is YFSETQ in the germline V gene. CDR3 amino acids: CASSLNSGTSGRAGETQYF. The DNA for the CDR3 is TGCGCCAGCAGCTTGAATTCCGGGACTAGCGGGAGGGCCGGTGAGACCCAGTACTTC.

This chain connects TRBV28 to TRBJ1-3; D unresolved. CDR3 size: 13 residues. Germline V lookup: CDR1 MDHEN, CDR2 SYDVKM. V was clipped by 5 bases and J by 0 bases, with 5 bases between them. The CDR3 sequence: CASSTNSGNTIYF. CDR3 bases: TGTGCCAGCAGTACCAACTCTGGAAACACCATATATTTT.

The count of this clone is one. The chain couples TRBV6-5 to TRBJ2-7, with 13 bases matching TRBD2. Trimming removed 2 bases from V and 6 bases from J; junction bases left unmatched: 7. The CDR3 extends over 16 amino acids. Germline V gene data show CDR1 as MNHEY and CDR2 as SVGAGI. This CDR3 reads CASSYLAGLAGAEQYF. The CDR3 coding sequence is TGTGCCAGCAGTTACCTCGCCGGACTAGCGGGAGCCGAGCAGTACTTC.

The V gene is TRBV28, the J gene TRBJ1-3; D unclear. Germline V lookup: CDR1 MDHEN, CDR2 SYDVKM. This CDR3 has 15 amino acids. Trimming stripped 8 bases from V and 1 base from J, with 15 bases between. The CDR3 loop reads CASSSLRASGNTIYF. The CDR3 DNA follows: TGTGCCAGCTCTTCCCTTAGGGCTTCTGGAAACACCATATATTTT.

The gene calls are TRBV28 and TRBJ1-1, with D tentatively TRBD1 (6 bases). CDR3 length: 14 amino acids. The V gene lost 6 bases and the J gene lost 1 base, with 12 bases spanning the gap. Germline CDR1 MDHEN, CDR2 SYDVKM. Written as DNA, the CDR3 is TGTGCCAGCAGCCTGGGACACCCGAACACTGAAGCTTTCTTT. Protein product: CASSLGHPNTEAFF.

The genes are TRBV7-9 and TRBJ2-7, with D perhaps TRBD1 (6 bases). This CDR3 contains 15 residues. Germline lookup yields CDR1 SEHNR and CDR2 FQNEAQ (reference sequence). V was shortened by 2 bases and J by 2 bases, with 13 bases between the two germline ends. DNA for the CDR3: TGTGCCAGCAGCTTAACCGGGACACAAACCTACGAGCAGTACTTC. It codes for CASSLTGTQTYEQYF.

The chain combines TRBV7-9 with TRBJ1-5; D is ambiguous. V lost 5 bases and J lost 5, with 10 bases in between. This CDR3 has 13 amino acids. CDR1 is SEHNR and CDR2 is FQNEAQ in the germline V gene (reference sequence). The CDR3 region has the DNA TGTGCCAGCAGCCTGAATTTGGATCAGCCCCAGCATTTT. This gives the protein CASSLNLDQPQHF.

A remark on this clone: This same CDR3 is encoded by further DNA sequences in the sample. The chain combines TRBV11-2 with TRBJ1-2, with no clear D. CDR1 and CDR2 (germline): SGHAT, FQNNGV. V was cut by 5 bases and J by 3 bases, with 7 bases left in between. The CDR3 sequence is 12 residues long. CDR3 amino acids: CASSKGDYGYTF. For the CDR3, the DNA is TGTGCCAGCAGCAAAGGTGACTATGGCTACACCTTC. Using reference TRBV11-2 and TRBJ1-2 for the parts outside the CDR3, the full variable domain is EAGVAQSPRYKIIEKRQSVAFWCNPISGHATLYWYQQILGQGPKLLIQFQNNGVVDDSQLPKDRFSAERLKGVDSTLKIQPAKLEDSAVYLCASSKGDYGYTFGSGTRLTVV.

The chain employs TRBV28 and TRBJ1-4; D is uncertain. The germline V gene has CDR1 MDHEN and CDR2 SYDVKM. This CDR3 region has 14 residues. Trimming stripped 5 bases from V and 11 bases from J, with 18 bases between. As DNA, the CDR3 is TGTGCCAGCAGTCCAGATGGGGAGAGGTGGAAACTGTTTTTT. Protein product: CASSPDGERWKLFF.

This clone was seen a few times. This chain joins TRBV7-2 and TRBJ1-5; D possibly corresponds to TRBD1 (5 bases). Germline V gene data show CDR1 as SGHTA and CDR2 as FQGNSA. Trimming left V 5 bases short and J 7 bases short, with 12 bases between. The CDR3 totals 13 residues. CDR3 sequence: CASSQGELQPQHF. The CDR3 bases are TGTGCCAGCAGCCAAGGGGAACTCCAGCCCCAGCATTTT.

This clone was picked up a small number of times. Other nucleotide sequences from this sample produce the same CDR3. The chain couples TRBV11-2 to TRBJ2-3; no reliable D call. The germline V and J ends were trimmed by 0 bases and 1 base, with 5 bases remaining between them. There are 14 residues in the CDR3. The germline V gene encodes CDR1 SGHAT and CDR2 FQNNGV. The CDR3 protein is CASSLDPGTDTQYF. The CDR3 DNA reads TGTGCCAGCAGCTTAGATCCAGGCACAGATACGCAGTATTTT. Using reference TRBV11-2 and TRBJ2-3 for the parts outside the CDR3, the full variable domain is EAGVAQSPRYKIIEKRQSVAFWCNPISGHATLYWYQQILGQGPKLLIQFQNNGVVDDSQLPKDRFSAERLKGVDSTLKIQPAKLEDSAVYLCASSLDPGTDTQYFGPGTRLTVL.

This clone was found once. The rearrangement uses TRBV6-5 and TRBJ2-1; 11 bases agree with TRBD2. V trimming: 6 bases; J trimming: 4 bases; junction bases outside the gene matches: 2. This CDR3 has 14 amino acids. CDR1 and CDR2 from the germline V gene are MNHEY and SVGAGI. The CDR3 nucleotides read TGTGCCAGCAGACGACTAGCGGGATACAATGAGCAGTTCTTC. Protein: CASRRLAGYNEQFF.

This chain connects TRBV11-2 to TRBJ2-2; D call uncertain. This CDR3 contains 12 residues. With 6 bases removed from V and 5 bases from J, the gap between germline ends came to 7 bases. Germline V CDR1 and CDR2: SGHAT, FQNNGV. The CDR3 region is CASSPKTGELFF. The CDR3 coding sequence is TGTGCCAGCAGTCCAAAGACCGGGGAGCTGTTTTTT. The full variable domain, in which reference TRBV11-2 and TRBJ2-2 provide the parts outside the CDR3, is EAGVAQSPRYKIIEKRQSVAFWCNPISGHATLYWYQQILGQGPKLLIQFQNNGVVDDSQLPKDRFSAERLKGVDSTLKIQPAKLEDSAVYLCASSPKTGELFFGEGSRLTVL.

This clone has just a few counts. The CDR3 reads CASSLGGDEKLFF. In DNA, the CDR3 is TGTGCCAGCAGTTTAGGGGGCGATGAAAAACTGTTTTTT. The rearrangement links TRBV28 to TRBJ1-4, with a tentative D call TRBD1 (6 bases). The germline CDR1 and CDR2 sequences are MDHEN and SYDVKM. V lost 2 bases to trimming and J lost 6 bases, with 7 bases between them. The CDR3 length is 13 residues.

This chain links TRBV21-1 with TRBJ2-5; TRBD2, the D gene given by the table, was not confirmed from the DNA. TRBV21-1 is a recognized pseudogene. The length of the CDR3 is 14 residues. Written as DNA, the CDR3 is TGTGCCAGCAGCCCCACGGGATCCCGGGGGACCCAGTACTTC. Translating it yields CASSPTGSRGTQYF.

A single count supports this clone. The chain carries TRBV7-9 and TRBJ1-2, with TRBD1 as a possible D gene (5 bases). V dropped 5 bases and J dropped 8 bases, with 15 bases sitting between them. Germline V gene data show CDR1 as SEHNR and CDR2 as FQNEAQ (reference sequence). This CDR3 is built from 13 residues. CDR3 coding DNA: TGTGCCAGCAGCCCCGGGGGTCTTGGCGGCTACACCTTC. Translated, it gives CASSPGGLGGYTF. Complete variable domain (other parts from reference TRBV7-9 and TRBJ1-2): DTGVSQNPRHKITKRGQNVTFRCDPISEHNRLYWYRQTLGQGPEFLTYFQNEAQLEKSRLLSDRFSAERPKGSFSTLEIQRTEQGDSAMYLCASSPGGLGGYTFGSGTRLTVV.

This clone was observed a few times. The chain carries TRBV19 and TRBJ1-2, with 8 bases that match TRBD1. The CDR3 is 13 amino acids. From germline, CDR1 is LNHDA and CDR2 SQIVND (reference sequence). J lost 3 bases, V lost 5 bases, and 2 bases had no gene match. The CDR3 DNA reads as TGTGCCAGTAGTGTACAGGGGGACTATGGCTACACCTTC. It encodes CASSVQGDYGYTF.

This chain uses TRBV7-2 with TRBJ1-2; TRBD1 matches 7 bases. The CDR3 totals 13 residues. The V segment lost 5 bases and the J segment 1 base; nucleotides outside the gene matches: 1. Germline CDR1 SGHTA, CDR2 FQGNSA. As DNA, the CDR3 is TGTGCCAGCAGCCGGGACAGTAACTATGGCTACACCTTC. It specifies CASSRDSNYGYTF. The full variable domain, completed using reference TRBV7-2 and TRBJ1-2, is GAGVSQSPSNKVTEKGKDVELRCDPISGHTALYWYRQSLGQGLEFLIYFQGNSAPDKSGLPSDRFSAERTGGSVSTLTIQRTQQEDSAVYLCASSRDSNYGYTFGSGTRLTVV.

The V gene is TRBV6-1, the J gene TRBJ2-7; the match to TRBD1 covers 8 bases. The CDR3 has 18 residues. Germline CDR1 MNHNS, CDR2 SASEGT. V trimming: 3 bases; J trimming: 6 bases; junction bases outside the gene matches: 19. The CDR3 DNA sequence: TGTGCCAGCAGTGAGTCGACAGGGGCCCCTAAAAATCGGGGCGAGCAGTACTTC. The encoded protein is CASSESTGAPKNRGEQYF.

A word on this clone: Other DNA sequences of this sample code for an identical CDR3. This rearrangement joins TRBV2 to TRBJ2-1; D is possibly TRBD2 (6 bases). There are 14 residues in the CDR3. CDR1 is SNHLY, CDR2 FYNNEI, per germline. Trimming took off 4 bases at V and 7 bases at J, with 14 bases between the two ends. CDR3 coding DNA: TGTGCCAGCAGTGCATTAGCGGCAGTAAATGAGCAGTTCTTC. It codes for CASSALAAVNEQFF. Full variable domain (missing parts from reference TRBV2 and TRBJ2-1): EPEVTQTPSHQVTQMGQEVILRCVPISNHLYFYWYRQILGQKVEFLVSFYNNEISEKSEIFDDQFSVERPDGSNFTLKIRSTKLEDSAMYFCASSALAAVNEQFFGPGTRLTVL.

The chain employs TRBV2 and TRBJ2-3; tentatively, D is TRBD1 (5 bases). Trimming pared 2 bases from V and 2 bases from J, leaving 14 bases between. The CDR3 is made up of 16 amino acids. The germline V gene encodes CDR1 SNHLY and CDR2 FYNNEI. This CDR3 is CASSENSFGATDTQYF. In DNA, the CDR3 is TGTGCCAGCAGTGAAAATAGTTTTGGGGCCACAGATACGCAGTATTTT.

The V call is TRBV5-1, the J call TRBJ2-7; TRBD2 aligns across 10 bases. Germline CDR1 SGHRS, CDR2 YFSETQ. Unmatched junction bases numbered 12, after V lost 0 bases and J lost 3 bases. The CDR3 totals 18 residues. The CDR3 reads CASSLAGSGRARHYEQYF. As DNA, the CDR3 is TGCGCCAGCAGCTTGGCGGGCAGCGGGAGGGCCAGACACTACGAGCAGTACTTC.

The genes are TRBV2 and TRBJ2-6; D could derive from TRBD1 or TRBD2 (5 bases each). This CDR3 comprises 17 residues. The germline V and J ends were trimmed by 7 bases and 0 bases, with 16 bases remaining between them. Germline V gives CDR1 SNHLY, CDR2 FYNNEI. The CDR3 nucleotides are TGTGCCAGCACAGAGCGGACATCCATCTCTGGGGCCAACGTCCTGACTTTC. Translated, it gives CASTERTSISGANVLTF.

The CDR3 DNA is TGTGCCAGCAGCTATGAGGTTCGCGAGCAGTACTTC. It encodes CASSYEVREQYF. The chain couples TRBV5-5 to TRBJ2-7, with D unclear. CDR1 SGHKS and CDR2 YYEKEE come from the germline V gene (reference sequence). The CDR3 is 12 amino acids. V was clipped by 3 bases and J by 6 bases, with 10 bases between them.

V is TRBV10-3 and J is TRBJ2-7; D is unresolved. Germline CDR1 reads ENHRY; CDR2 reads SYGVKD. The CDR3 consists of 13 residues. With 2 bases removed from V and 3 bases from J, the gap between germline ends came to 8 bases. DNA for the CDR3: TGTGCCATCAGTGAGGTGGGGATCTACGAGCAGTACTTC. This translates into CAISEVGIYEQYF.